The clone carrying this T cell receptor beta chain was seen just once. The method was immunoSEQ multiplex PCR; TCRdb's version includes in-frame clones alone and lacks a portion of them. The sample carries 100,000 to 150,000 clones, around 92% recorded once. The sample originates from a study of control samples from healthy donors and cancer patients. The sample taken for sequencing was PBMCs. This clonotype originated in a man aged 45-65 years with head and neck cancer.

The CDR3 DNA is TGTGCCAGCAGCCAAGGTGGGACTAGCGGGGGGTTCTCCTACAATGAGCAGTTCTTC. Amino acids: CASSQGGTSGGFSYNEQFF. The chain joins TRBV4-2 to TRBJ2-1; TRBD2 aligns across 15 bases. V trimming: 1 base; J trimming: 0 bases; junction bases outside the gene matches: 4. CDR1 and CDR2 (germline): LGHNA, YNFKEQ. This CDR3 comprises 19 residues.